This note documents a single T cell receptor beta chain sequence. Its matching antigen is unknown. After isolation, RNA underwent reverse transcription to generate cDNA as the sequencing template. The method was immunoSEQ multiplex PCR; TCRdb's version includes in-frame clones alone and lacks a portion of them. This table holds some 160,000 clones, more than 55% found once. Investigators sorted PBMCs to obtain both CD4+ and CD8+ T cells. Per the germline V gene, CDR1 is SGHAT and CDR2 is FQNNGV. Deletions cut 5 bases from V and 1 base from J, with 14 bases between. The CDR3 sequence is 15 residues long. The data were obtained in a study of CD8+ T cells in alopecia areata. Points from the study as a whole: Normal scalp showed lower clonality than lesional scalp, especially alopecia totalis/universalis. Sequence data from scalp samples additionally include resident alphabeta T cells of normal skin.

The TCR originated in a human donor in good health. The chain carries TRBV11-2 and TRBJ1-2; D unresolved. The sequenced sample was CD8+ T cells sorted from blood. Here the CDR3 DNA reads TGTGCCAGCAGCATTTCTGGGGTCGGTAACTATGGCTACACCTTC. It codes for CASSISGVGNYGYTF. The full variable domain, rest sourced from reference TRBV11-2 and TRBJ1-2, is EAGVAQSPRYKIIEKRQSVAFWCNPISGHATLYWYQQILGQGPKLLIQFQNNGVVDDSQLPKDRFSAERLKGVDSTLKIQPAKLEDSAVYLCASSISGVGNYGYTFGSGTRLTVV.